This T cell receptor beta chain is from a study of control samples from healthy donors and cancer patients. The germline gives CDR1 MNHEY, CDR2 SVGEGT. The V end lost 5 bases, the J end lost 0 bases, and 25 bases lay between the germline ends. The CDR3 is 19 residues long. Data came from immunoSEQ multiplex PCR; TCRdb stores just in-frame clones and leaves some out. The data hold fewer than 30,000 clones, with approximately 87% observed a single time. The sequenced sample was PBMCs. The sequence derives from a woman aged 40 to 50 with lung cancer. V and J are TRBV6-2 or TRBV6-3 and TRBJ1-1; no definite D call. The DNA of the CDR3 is TGTGCCAGCAGTCCCCGGAAGTTTCGAAGGCAAAGGATGAACACTGAAGCTTTCTTT. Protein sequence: CASSPRKFRRQRMNTEAFF.